The entry below describes one T cell receptor (beta chain). Antigen: not known. Relapse after autologous stem cell transplantation occurred in every patient, and brentuximab vedotin exposure varied. TCRdb's table, derived via immunoSEQ multiplex PCR, lists solely in-frame clones and lacks some. The profile shows 20,000 to 30,000 clones, 70% to 90% of them singletons. This sample was included in a study of PD-1 blockade in classical Hodgkin lymphoma. This CDR3 comprises 15 residues. The junction had 9 bases not matched to a gene; V was cut back by 6 bases and J by 4 bases. CDR1 is MNHEY, CDR2 SVGAGI, per germline. Study-level points and caveats: Newly diagnosed patients had diversity similar to the baseline diversity of complete responders.

This sequence joins TRBV6-5 and TRBJ2-7; the match to TRBD1 covers 10 bases. This material consisted of peripheral blood mononuclear cells (PBMCs), taken at baseline. This clonotype originated in a human donor with classical Hodgkin lymphoma. This chain's CDR3 is CASRIDRDRGYEQYF. The CDR3 region has the DNA TGTGCCAGCAGGATAGACCGGGACAGGGGATACGAGCAGTACTTC.